The 17 T cell receptor beta chains in this list originate from one sample, sequenced in a study of blood T cell repertoires in COVID-19 (dated by TCRdb to about 2020). Library creation used the immunoSEQ multiplex PCR assay. Held by TCRdb, this immuneACCESS table contains in-frame sequences only and omits some clones. Under half of the omission traces to an unresolved V gene where checked; the cause of the rest is unknown. This sample is represented by approximately 270,000 clones; 86% of them were singletons. The ten largest clones add up to roughly 1.7% of the sample. Input material: PBMCs or T cells enriched from blood (not recorded which). Receptors were obtained from a man aged 35 to 55 who had recovered from COVID-19.

The chain has TRBV6-2 or TRBV6-3 and TRBJ2-4, with 9 nucleotides matching TRBD2. The CDR3 covers 17 residues. Trimming cost V 2 bases and J 4 bases; bases outside gene matches: 9. Germline-derived CDR1 and CDR2 are MNHEY and SVGEGT. The CDR3 DNA reads as TGTGCCAGCAGTTACCGCGGGAAGCGGGAGGATAAAAACATTCAGTACTTC. Protein sequence: CASSYRGKREDKNIQYF.

The CDR3 region has the DNA TGTGCCAGCGGCGACAGGGGTTTGGAGACCCAGTACTTC. Translated: CASGDRGLETQYF. The rearrangement uses TRBV27 and TRBJ2-5, with 8 nucleotides matching TRBD1. Per germline, CDR1 MNHEY and CDR2 SMNVEV (reference sequence). Germline trimming cut 8 bases from V and 5 bases from J; bases unmatched to any gene: 7. The CDR3 is 13 residues long.

This clone appeared once. The V and J genes are TRBV10-3 and TRBJ2-2; weak D call: TRBD1 (5 bases). The CDR3 spans 13 residues. The V end was cut by 11 bases, the J end by 6 bases, with 16 bases between. Germline V gene data show CDR1 as ENHRY and CDR2 as SYGVKD. CDR3 loop: CASRQGLAGELFF. In DNA, the CDR3 is TGTGCCTCAAGGCAGGGTTTGGCCGGGGAGCTGTTTTTT.

The rearrangement joins TRBV3-1 (or the pseudogene TRBV3-2) to TRBJ2-3, with D unclear. V lost 1 base to trimming and J lost 5 bases, with 22 bases between them. The CDR3 runs 18 residues. CDR1 is LGHDT and CDR2 is YNNKEL in the germline V gene (reference sequence). This chain's CDR3 is CASSQVRPGPRTRDTQYF. The CDR3 nucleotides read TGTGCCAGCAGCCAAGTGCGACCTGGGCCACGTACGCGAGATACGCAGTATTTT.

This clone was counted once. V is TRBV24-1 and J is TRBJ1-3, with D perhaps matching TRBD1 (5 bases). The germline gives CDR1 KGHDR, CDR2 SFDVKD. Trimming cost V 5 bases and J 0 bases, with 13 bases left between them. CDR3 size: 16 residues. CDR3 sequence: CATSVQGVGSGNTIYF. CDR3 bases: TGTGCCACCAGTGTTCAAGGGGTAGGCTCTGGAAACACCATATATTTT.

The V and J genes are TRBV30 and TRBJ1-2; D call uncertain. This CDR3 is 11 amino acids long. Deletions cut 3 bases from V and 5 bases from J, with 7 bases between. CDR1 GTSNPN and CDR2 SVGIG come from the germline V gene (reference sequence). This CDR3 is CAWRGRYGYTF. The CDR3 nucleotides read TGTGCCTGGAGGGGGAGATATGGCTACACCTTC.

The rearrangement joins TRBV2 to TRBJ1-1; no reliable D call. CDR1 SNHLY and CDR2 FYNNEI come from the germline V gene. Trimming left V 5 bases short and J 5 bases short, with 12 bases between. The CDR3 spans 13 residues. CDR3 DNA sequence: TGTGCCAGCAGTCGTTCGGGGTGGACTGAAGCTTTCTTT. Translation gives CASSRSGWTEAFF. Complete variable domain (other parts from reference TRBV2 and TRBJ1-1): EPEVTQTPSHQVTQMGQEVILRCVPISNHLYFYWYRQILGQKVEFLVSFYNNEISEKSEIFDDQFSVERPDGSNFTLKIRSTKLEDSAMYFCASSRSGWTEAFFGQGTRLTVV.

The chain carries TRBV2 and TRBJ1-6; 7 bases match TRBD1. Germline-derived CDR1 and CDR2 are SNHLY and FYNNEI. This CDR3 is built from 14 residues. V lost 4 bases and J lost 9; bases outside the gene matches: 6. CDR3 sequence (DNA): TGTGCCAGCAGTGCACGGGACAGACTTTCACCCCTCCACTTT. Protein product: CASSARDRLSPLHF.

The chain uses TRBV5-8 and TRBJ1-5, with TRBD1 matching 7 bases. The trim removed 0 bases at V and 2 bases at J, leaving 8 bases unmatched. This CDR3 has 17 amino acids. CDR1 SGHTS and CDR2 YDEGEE come from the germline V gene. CDR3 sequence: CASSLGGQSDGNQPQHF. The CDR3 nucleotides are TGTGCCAGCAGCTTGGGGGGACAGTCCGATGGCAATCAGCCCCAGCATTTT.

The chain links TRBV19 to TRBJ1-6; possibly TRBD1 for D (6 bases). The germline gives CDR1 LNHDA, CDR2 SQIVND (reference sequence). The CDR3 loop spans 12 amino acids. Trimming cost V 5 bases and J 14 bases, with 13 bases left between them. The CDR3 sequence is CASSSSGVTLHF. DNA of the CDR3: TGTGCCAGTAGTTCCTCAGGGGTCACCCTCCACTTT.

V gene TRBV5-4 combines with J gene TRBJ2-6; D possibly corresponds to TRBD1 (5 bases). This CDR3 spans 17 amino acids. Germline V gene sequence: CDR1 SGHNT, CDR2 YYREEE (reference sequence). V gave up 0 bases and J gave up 0 bases, with 10 bases separating them. CDR3 loop: CASSLDRSPSGANVLTF. CDR3 nucleotides: TGTGCCAGCAGCTTGGACAGGTCCCCCTCTGGGGCCAACGTCCTGACTTTC.

V and J are TRBV19 and TRBJ1-5; 9 bases are shared with TRBD1. Looked up from germline, CDR1 is LNHDA and CDR2 is SQIVND (reference sequence). The CDR3 has 16 residues. The V segment lost 2 bases and the J segment 6 bases; nucleotides outside the gene matches: 8. CDR3 sequence: CASSIMGQGSSQPQHF. The DNA for the CDR3 is TGTGCCAGTAGTATAATGGGACAGGGAAGTTCTCAGCCCCAGCATTTT.

The chain combines TRBV21-1 with TRBJ2-1; TRBD2 is the table's D call and was not checked against the DNA. TRBV21-1 constitutes a pseudogene. The CDR3 length is 16 residues. DNA of the CDR3: TGTGCCAGCAGCACGCTTTCTAGCGGGAGTACGGACGAGCAGTTCTTC. It encodes CASSTLSSGSTDEQFF.

This chain links TRBV2 with TRBJ2-5, with D possibly TRBD1 on 6 matching bases. The CDR3 is 14 residues long. V lost 5 bases, J lost 0 bases, and 10 bases lay in between. Germline loops: CDR1 SNHLY, CDR2 FYNNEI. The CDR3 coding sequence is TGTGCCAGCAGTACACAGGGAAACCAAGAGACCCAGTACTTC. Its translation is CASSTQGNQETQYF.

V and J are TRBV20-1 and TRBJ2-1; TRBD2 matches at 7 bases. The CDR3 totals 10 residues. With 8 bases clipped from V and 8 bases from J, the junction kept 3 bases outside the gene matches. Germline assignment: CDR1 DFQATT and CDR2 SNEGSKA (reference sequence). Here the CDR3 reads CSIGRDEQFF. The CDR3 DNA reads TGCAGTATTGGGAGGGATGAGCAGTTCTTC.

The rearrangement joins TRBV24-1 to TRBJ1-5; 8 nucleotides agree with TRBD1. The CDR3 extends over 17 amino acids. With V trimmed by 4 bases and J by 1 base, 8 bases remained unmatched. The germline CDR1 and CDR2 sequences are KGHDR and SFDVKD. CDR3 in amino acids: CATSDHRTGLSNQPQHF. The CDR3 DNA is TGTGCCACCAGTGACCATAGGACAGGGCTGAGCAATCAGCCCCAGCATTTT.

The V call is TRBV7-9, the J call TRBJ2-1; 7 positions agree with TRBD1. In germline, CDR1 is SEHNR, CDR2 FQNEAQ (reference sequence). The CDR3 spans 11 residues. Unmatched junction bases numbered 2, after V lost 1 base and J lost 14 bases. The CDR3 DNA is TGTGCCAGCAGCTTAGGACAGGGCGAGTTCTTC. As protein: CASSLGQGEFF. The full variable domain, rest sourced from reference TRBV7-9 and TRBJ2-1, is DTGVSQNPRHKITKRGQNVTFRCDPISEHNRLYWYRQTLGQGPEFLTYFQNEAQLEKSRLLSDRFSAERPKGSFSTLEIQRTEQGDSAMYLCASSLGQGEFFGPGTRLTVL.